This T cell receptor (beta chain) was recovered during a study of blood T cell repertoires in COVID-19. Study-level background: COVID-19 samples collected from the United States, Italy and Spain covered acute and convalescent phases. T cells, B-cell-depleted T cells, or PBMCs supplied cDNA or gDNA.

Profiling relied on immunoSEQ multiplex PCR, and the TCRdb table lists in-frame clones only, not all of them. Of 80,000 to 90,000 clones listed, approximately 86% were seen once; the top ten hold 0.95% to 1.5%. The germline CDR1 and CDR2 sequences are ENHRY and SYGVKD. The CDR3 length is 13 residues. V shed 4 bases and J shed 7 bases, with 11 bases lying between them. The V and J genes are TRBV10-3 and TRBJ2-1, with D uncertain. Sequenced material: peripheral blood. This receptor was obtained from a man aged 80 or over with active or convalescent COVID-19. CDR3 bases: TGTGCCATCAGTGGAGTTGCGAAGAATGAGCAGTTCTTC. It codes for CAISGVAKNEQFF.